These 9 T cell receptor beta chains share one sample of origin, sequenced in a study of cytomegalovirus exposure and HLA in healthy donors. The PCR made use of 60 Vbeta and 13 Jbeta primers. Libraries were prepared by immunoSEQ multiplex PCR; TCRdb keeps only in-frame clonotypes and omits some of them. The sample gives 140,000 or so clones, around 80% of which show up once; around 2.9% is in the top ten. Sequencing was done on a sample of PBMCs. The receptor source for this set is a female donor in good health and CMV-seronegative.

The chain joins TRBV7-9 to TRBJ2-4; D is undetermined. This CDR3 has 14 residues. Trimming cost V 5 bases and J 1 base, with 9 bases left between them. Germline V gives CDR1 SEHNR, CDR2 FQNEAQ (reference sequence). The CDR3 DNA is TGTGCCAGCAGCCTGCTAGGTGCCAAAAACATTCAGTACTTC. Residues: CASSLLGAKNIQYF.

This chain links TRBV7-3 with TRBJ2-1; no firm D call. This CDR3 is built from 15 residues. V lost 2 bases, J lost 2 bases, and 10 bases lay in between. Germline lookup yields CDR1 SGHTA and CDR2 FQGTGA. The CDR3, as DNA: TGTGCCAGCAGCTTAGGGCGCCCCCCCTACAATGAGCAGTTCTTC. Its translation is CASSLGRPPYNEQFF.

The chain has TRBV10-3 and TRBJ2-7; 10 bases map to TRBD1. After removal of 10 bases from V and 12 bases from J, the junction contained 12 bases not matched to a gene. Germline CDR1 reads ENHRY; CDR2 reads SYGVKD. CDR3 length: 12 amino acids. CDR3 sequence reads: CATSDRGGVGYF. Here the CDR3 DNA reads TGTGCCACCTCGGACAGGGGGGGAGTGGGGTACTTC.

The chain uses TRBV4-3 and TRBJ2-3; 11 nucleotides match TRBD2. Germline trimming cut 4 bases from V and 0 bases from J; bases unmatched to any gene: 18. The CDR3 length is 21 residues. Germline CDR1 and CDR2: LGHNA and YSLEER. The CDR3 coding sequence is TGCGCCAGCAGCCTGTACCCCCTTAATAGCGGGGGGGCCCCTAGCACAGATACGCAGTATTTT. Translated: CASSLYPLNSGGAPSTDTQYF.

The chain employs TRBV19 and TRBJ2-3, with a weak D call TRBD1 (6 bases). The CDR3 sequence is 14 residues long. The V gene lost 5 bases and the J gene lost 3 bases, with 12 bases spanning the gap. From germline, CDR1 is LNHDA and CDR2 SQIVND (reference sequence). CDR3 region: CASSRAGETDTQYF. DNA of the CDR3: TGTGCCAGTAGTCGGGCAGGGGAGACAGATACGCAGTATTTT.

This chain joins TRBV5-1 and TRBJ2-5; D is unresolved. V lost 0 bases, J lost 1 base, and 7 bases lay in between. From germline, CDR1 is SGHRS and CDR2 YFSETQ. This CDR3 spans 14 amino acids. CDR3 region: CASSLVGVQETQYF. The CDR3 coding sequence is TGCGCCAGCAGCTTGGTTGGAGTCCAAGAGACCCAGTACTTC.

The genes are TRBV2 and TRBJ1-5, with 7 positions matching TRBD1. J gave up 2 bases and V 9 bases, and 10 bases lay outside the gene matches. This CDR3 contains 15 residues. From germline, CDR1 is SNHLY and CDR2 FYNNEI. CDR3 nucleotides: TGTGCCAGTCTGGAGGGGGCGATAGGCAATCAGCCCCAGCATTTT. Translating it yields CASLEGAIGNQPQHF.

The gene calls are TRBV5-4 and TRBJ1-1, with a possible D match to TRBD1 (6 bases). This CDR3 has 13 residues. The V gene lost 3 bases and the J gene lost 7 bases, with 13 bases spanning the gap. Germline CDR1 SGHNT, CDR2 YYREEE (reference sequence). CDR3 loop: CASSYIQGGEAFF. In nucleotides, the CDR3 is TGTGCCAGCAGCTATATTCAAGGGGGTGAAGCTTTCTTT.

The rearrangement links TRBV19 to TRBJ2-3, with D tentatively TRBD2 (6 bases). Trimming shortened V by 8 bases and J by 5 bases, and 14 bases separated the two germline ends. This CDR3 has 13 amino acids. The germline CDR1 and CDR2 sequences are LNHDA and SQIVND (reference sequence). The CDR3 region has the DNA TGTGCCAGTGCCCGGACTACCCAAGATACGCAGTATTTT. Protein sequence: CASARTTQDTQYF.